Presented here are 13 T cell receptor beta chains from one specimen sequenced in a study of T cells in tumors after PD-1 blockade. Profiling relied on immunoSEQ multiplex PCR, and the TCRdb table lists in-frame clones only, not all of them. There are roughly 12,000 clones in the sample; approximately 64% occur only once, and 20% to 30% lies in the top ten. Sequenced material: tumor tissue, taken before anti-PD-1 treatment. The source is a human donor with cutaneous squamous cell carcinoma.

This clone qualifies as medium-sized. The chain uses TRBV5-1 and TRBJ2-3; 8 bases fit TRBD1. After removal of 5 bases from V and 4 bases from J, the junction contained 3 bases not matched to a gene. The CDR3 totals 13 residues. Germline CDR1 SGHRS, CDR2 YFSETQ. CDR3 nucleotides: TGCGCCAGCAGGGAACAGGGGGCAGATACGCAGTATTTT. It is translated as CASREQGADTQYF.

In DNA form, the CDR3 reads TGTGCCAGTACCCAATGGGGCAGGGGGCGAGGCTACACCTTC. As protein: CASTQWGRGRGYTF. This chain connects TRBV19 to TRBJ1-2; TRBD1 agrees at 8 bases. V shed 7 bases and J 8 bases; nucleotides not matched to a gene: 12. The V gene's germline CDR1 is LNHDA and CDR2 SQIVND (reference sequence). The CDR3 loop spans 14 amino acids.

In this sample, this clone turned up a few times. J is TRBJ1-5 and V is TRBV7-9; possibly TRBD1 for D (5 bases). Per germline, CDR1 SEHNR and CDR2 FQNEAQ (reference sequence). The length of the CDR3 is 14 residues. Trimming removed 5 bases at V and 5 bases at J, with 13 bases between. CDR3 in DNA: TGTGCCAGCAGCCCAGATCGGGGGGATCAGCCCCAGCATTTT. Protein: CASSPDRGDQPQHF.

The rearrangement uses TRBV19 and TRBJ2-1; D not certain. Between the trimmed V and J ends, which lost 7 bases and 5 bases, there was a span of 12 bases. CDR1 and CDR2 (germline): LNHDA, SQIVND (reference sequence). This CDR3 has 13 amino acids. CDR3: CASKEQYNNEQFF. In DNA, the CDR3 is TGTGCCAGTAAGGAACAGTACAACAATGAGCAGTTCTTC.

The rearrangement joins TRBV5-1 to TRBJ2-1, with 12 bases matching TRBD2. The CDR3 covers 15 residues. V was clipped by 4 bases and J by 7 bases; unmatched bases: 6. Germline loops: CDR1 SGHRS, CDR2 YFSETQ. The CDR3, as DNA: TGCGCCAGCAGCCGGACTAGCGGGAAGAGTAATGAGCAGTTCTTC. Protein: CASSRTSGKSNEQFF. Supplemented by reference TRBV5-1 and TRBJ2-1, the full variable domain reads KAGVTQTPRYLIKTRGQQVTLSCSPISGHRSVSWYQQTPGQGLQFLFEYFSETQRNKGNFPGRFSGRQFSNSRSEMNVSTLELGDSALYLCASSRTSGKSNEQFFGPGTRLTVL.

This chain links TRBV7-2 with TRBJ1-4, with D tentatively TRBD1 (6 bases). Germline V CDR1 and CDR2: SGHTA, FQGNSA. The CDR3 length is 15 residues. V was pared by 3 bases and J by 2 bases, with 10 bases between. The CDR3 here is CASSFDRSTNEKLFF. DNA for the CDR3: TGTGCCAGCAGCTTCGACAGGTCCACTAATGAAAAACTGTTTTTT.

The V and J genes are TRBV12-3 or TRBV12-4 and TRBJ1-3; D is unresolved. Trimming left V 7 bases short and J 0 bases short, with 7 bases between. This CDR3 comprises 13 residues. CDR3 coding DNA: TGTGCCAGCAAACTGAGCTCTGGAAACACCATATATTTT. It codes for CASKLSSGNTIYF.

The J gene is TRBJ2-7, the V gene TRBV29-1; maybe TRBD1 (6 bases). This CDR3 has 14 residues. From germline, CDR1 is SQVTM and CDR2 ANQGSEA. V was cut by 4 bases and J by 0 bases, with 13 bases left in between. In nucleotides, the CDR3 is TGCAGCGTTGTTGGTGACAGGAGCTCCTACGAGCAGTACTTC. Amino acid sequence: CSVVGDRSSYEQYF.

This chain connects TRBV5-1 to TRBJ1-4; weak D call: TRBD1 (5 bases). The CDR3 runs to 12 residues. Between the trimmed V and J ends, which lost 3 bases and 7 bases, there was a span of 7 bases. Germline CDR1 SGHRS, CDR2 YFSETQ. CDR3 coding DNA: TGCGCCAGCAGCTGGGACGGTGAAAAACTGTTTTTT. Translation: CASSWDGEKLFF.

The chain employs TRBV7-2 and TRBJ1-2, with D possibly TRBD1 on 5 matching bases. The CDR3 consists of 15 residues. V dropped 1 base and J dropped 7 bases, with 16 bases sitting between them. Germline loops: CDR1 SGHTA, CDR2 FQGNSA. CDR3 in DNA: TGTGCCAGCAGCTTAGTGGCCGGGGGGGTCGGTGGCTACACCTTC. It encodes CASSLVAGGVGGYTF. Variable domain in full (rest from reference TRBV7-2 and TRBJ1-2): GAGVSQSPSNKVTEKGKDVELRCDPISGHTALYWYRQSLGQGLEFLIYFQGNSAPDKSGLPSDRFSAERTGGSVSTLTIQRTQQEDSAVYLCASSLVAGGVGGYTFGSGTRLTVV.

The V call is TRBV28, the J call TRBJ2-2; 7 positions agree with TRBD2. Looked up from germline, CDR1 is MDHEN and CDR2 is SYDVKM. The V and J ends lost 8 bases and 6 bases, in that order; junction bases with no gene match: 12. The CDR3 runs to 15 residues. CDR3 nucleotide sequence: TGTGCCAGCCGGCTGGGGAGGGTGGGTTCCGGGGAGCTGTTTTTT. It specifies CASRLGRVGSGELFF. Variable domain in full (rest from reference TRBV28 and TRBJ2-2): DVKVTQSSRYLVKRTGEKVFLECVQDMDHENMFWYRQDPGLGLRLIYFSYDVKMKEKGDIPEGYSVSREKKERFSLILESASTNQTSMYLCASRLGRVGSGELFFGEGSRLTVL.

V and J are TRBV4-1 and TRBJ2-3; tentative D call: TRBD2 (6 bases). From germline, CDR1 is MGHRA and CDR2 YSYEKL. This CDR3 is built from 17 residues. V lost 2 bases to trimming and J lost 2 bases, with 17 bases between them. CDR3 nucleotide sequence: TGCGCCAGCAGCCAAACACCCACTAGCTGGAACACAGATACGCAGTATTTT. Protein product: CASSQTPTSWNTDTQYF.

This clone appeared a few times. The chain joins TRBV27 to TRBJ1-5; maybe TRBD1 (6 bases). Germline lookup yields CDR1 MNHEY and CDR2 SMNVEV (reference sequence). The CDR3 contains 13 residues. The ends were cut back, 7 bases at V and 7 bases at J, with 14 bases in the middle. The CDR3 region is CASTEGGNQPQHF. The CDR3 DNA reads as TGTGCCAGCACCGAAGGGGGGAACCAGCCCCAGCATTTT.